Listed below are T cell receptor beta chains from one sample, sequenced in a study of shared clonotypes between healthy human individuals. TCRdb's table, derived via immunoSEQ multiplex PCR, lists solely in-frame clones and lacks some. The sample consists of millions of clones, about 94% of them appearing once. The sample comprised naive CD8+ T cells sorted from blood. The receptors were sampled from a man between 18 and 29 years old in good health. Both conserved end residues are part of each CDR3. A D gene is named only where the DNA matches it firmly. Not all rows give a size; the values are once, few, many and, for expanded clones, a class.

>TRBD2|TRBV10-3|TRBJ2-5|.
TGTGCCATCAGTGGACTAGCGGAAGAGACCCAGTACTTC
CAISGLAEETQYF
>.|TRBV4-1|TRBJ2-7|.
TGCGCCAGCAGCCAAGACAGGAGTTACGAGCAGTACTTC
CASSQDRSYEQYF
>TRBD1|TRBV5-6|TRBJ1-1|.
TGTGCCAGCAGTAATACGGGACAGACCGAAGCTTTCTTT
CASSNTGQTEAFF
>.|TRBV9|TRBJ1-1|.
TGTGCCAGCAGCAATAGCGTCGACAGAATGAACACTGAAGCTTTCTTT
CASSNSVDRMNTEAFF
>.|TRBV14|TRBJ1-6|.
TGTGCCAGCAGCCAAGATAGTTCCAGGTTTAATTCACCCCTCCACTTT
CASSQDSSRFNSPLHF
>.|TRBV5-1|TRBJ2-1|once
TGCGCCAGCAGCTTGGCCCCGGGACCCTACAATGAGCAGTTCTTC
CASSLAPGPYNEQFF
>.|TRBV10-3|TRBJ2-5|.
TGTGCCATCAGTGAGCGGCAGAAACAAGAGACCCAGTACTTC
CAISERQKQETQYF
>.|TRBV30|TRBJ2-7|.
TGTGCCTGGAGTGCAAGCGCCGAGCAGTACTTC
CAWSASAEQYF
>.|TRBV9|TRBJ1-2|.
TGTGCCAGCAGCGTAGGAGACTCACCCTATGGCTACACCTTC
CASSVGDSPYGYTF
>TRBD2|TRBV5-6|TRBJ2-7|once
TGTGCCAGCAGCTTCGAGCTAGCGGGGGGTTCCTACGAGCAGTACTTC
CASSFELAGGSYEQYF
>TRBD2|TRBV7-9|TRBJ2-7|.
TGTGCCAGCAGCTCTCCAGCGGGAGGGGCCTACGAGCAGTACTTC
CASSSPAGGAYEQYF
>.|TRBV5-6|TRBJ2-7|.
TGTGCCAGCAGCTTGGGGCCAGACGGAGAGGCCTCCTACGAGCAGTACTTC
CASSLGPDGEASYEQYF
>.|TRBV5-6|TRBJ2-3|.
TGTGCCAGCAGCCCCAAGGAAACAGGGTGGAGGACAGATACGCAGTATTTT
CASSPKETGWRTDTQYF
>.|TRBV5-1|TRBJ2-5|.
TGCGCCAGCGCCTGGGGAACAGGGACTCTACAGACCCAGTACTTC
CASAWGTGTLQTQYF
>.|TRBV7-9|TRBJ2-1|.
TGTGCCAGCAGCTTACCCACTACAGAGGGCAATGAGCAGTTCTTC
CASSLPTTEGNEQFF
>TRBD1|TRBV13|TRBJ2-5|.
TGTGCCAGCAGCTCCCGGGACAGCCAAGAGACCCAGTACTTC
CASSSRDSQETQYF
>.|TRBV11-2|TRBJ2-1|.
TGTGCCAGCAGCTTAATTCCTGGCCACCTTTCTTACAATGAGCAGTTCTTC
CASSLIPGHLSYNEQFF
>TRBD1|TRBV5-1|TRBJ2-7|.
TGCGCCAGCAGTTCCGGGACAGGGATGTACGAGCAGTACTTC
CASSSGTGMYEQYF
>TRBD1|TRBV4-1|TRBJ2-7|.
TGCGCCAGCAGCCAGGAAACCGGGACAGACTCCTACGAGCAGTACTTC
CASSQETGTDSYEQYF
>.|TRBV30|TRBJ2-7|once
TGTGCCTGGAGTAAGGGGGTGGGCAGGGAAAGGTACGAGCAGTACTTC
CAWSKGVGRERYEQYF
>TRBD1|TRBV5-4|TRBJ1-1|.
TGTGCCAGCAGCTACGACAGGGATCAGCTAGCTTTCTTT
CASSYDRDQLAFF
>TRBD2|TRBV6-5|TRBJ2-3|once
TGTGCCAGCATTGGCGGGGGAACAGATACGCAGTATTTT
CASIGGGTDTQYF
>.|TRBV6-5|TRBJ1-3|.
TGTGCCAGCAGTACTGGTCAGCACTCTGGAAACACCATATATTTT
CASSTGQHSGNTIYF
>TRBD2|TRBV4-1|TRBJ2-1|.
TGCGCCAGCAGTCGGACTAGCGGGAGAGGCTACAATGAGCAGTTCTTC
CASSRTSGRGYNEQFF
>.|TRBV5-4|TRBJ1-2|.
TGTGCCAGCAGCATGAGACAGGCGATGTACTATGGCTACACCTTC
CASSMRQAMYYGYTF
>.|TRBV7-9|TRBJ1-1|.
TGTGCCAGCAGCCTCACCTTGAAGAACACTGAAGCTTTCTTT
CASSLTLKNTEAFF
>TRBD1|TRBV11-1|TRBJ2-5|.
TGTGCCAGCAGCCCCCCGGGACAGGGCGCCTGGGAGACCCAGTACTTC
CASSPPGQGAWETQYF